The rows below give T cell receptor beta chains drawn from one sample of a study of graft-versus-host responses after intestinal transplantation. Profiled with immunoSEQ multiplex PCR; TCRdb holds only in-frame clones, not every one. This table has 20,000 to 25,000 clones, less than 45% appearing once. Source: alloreactive CD8+ T cells from a mixed lymphocyte reaction culture, taken before intestinal transplant. These receptors all stem from a human patient who received an intestinal transplant. Both conserved end residues are part of each CDR3. The order of the fields is V gene, clone size, J gene, D gene, CDR3 length, CDR3 protein, CDR3 DNA. A D gene is named only where the DNA matches it firmly. Not all rows give a size; the values are once, few, many and, for expanded clones, a class.

>TRBV28|.|TRBJ2-5|TRBD1|14
CASGLTGVGMTQYF
TGTGCCAGCGGCCTGACAGGGGTCGGTATGACCCAGTACTTC
>TRBV30|few|TRBJ2-3|TRBD2|16
CAWIHGAGVGTDTQYF
TGTGCCTGGATTCATGGGGCGGGAGTCGGGACAGATACGCAGTATTTT
>TRBV10-2|once|TRBJ2-5|TRBD2|16
CASKPPGLAGVETQYF
TGCGCCAGCAAACCCCCGGGACTAGCGGGAGTGGAGACCCAGTACTTC
>TRBV2|.|TRBJ1-3|.|13
CASSGGTGNTIYF
TGTGCCAGCAGTGGGGGGACCGGAAACACCATATATTTT
>TRBV5-1|.|TRBJ1-1|TRBD1|16
CASSSRGGTENTEAFF
TGCGCCAGCAGCTCCCGGGGGGGGACAGAGAACACTGAAGCTTTCTTT
>TRBV5-5|few|TRBJ2-5|TRBD2|15
CASSRSSGIQETQYF
TGTGCCAGCAGCAGGTCTAGCGGGATTCAAGAGACCCAGTACTTC
>TRBV21-1|few|TRBJ2-7|.|13
CASGKGQGHEQYF
TGTGCCAGCGGGAAGGGACAGGGCCACGAGCAGTACTTC
>TRBV7-9|.|TRBJ2-6|.|16
CASSFASITGANVLTF
TGTGCCAGCAGCTTCGCTAGCATAACTGGGGCCAACGTCCTGACTTTC
>TRBV6-1|.|TRBJ2-1|.|11
CASSSFREQFF
TGTGCCAGCAGTTCTTTTAGGGAGCAGTTCTTC
>TRBV7-6|few|TRBJ2-5|.|14
CASSPQTSRETQYF
TGTGCCAGCAGCCCCCAGACTAGTCGTGAGACCCAGTACTTC
>TRBV6-9|few|TRBJ2-1|.|17
CASSYPRCRPVRDEQFF
TGTGCCAGCAGTTATCCCCGATGCCGACCTGTCAGGGATGAGCAGTTCTTC
>TRBV28|few|TRBJ2-1|.|12
CASSSTQLPLFF
TGTGCCAGCAGTTCGACACAGCTCCCCCTGTTCTTC
>TRBV10-3|.|TRBJ1-2|TRBD1|16
CAISTTGATANYGYTF
TGTGCCATCAGTACGACAGGGGCTACAGCTAACTATGGCTACACCTTC
>TRBV9|.|TRBJ2-3|TRBD2|16
CASSVGLAGTGDTQYF
TGTGCCAGCAGCGTAGGGCTAGCGGGGACCGGAGATACGCAGTATTTT
>TRBV7-8|few|TRBJ2-1|TRBD2|16
CASRLRTSGWNNEQFF
TGTGCCAGCAGACTTCGGACTAGCGGGTGGAACAATGAGCAGTTCTTC
>TRBV6-6|.|TRBJ1-1|TRBD1|14
CASRLQGRDTEAFF
TGTGCCAGCAGGTTACAGGGGAGGGACACTGAAGCTTTCTTT
>TRBV5-6|few|TRBJ1-2|TRBD1|14
CATVLDRVQYGYTF
TGTGCCACCGTGCTGGACAGGGTCCAGTATGGCTACACCTTC
>TRBV6-6|few|TRBJ2-4|.|14
CASSVPGPRNIQYF
TGTGCCAGCAGTGTACCGGGACCTAGAAACATTCAGTACTTC
>TRBV10-2|.|TRBJ2-3|TRBD2|16
CASSGTSGRAEDTQYF
TGCGCCAGCAGTGGTACTAGCGGGAGGGCGGAAGATACGCAGTATTTT
>TRBV29-1|.|TRBJ1-5|.|13
CSVGSQPNQPQHF
TGCAGCGTTGGATCACAACCAAATCAGCCCCAGCATTTT
>TRBV2|.|TRBJ2-7|.|14
CASRLDPQYYEQYF
TGTGCCAGCAGACTGGACCCACAGTACTACGAGCAGTACTTC
>TRBV6-5|.|TRBJ1-3|.|14
CASSYGGRGNTIYF
TGTGCCAGCAGTTACGGGGGGCGAGGAAACACCATATATTTT
>TRBV10-3|.|TRBJ2-7|.|12
CAIRDNPGEQYF
TGTGCCATCCGGGACAACCCCGGCGAGCAGTACTTC
>TRBV28|few|TRBJ2-1|.|14
CASSFPAGRNEQFF
TGTGCCAGCAGTTTCCCCGCCGGGCGGAATGAGCAGTTCTTC
>TRBV30|.|TRBJ2-7|.|11
CAWSVSYEQYF
TGTGCCTGGAGTGTAAGTTACGAGCAGTACTTC
>TRBV6-5|.|TRBJ2-1|.|12
CASRPSGSKQFF
TGTGCCAGCAGACCTTCGGGGAGCAAGCAGTTCTTC
>TRBV7-9|.|TRBJ1-1|.|15
CASSKTATLNTEAFF
TGTGCCAGCAGCAAGACTGCGACCTTGAACACTGAAGCTTTCTTT
>TRBV28|few|TRBJ1-5|.|15
CASSRTGEPNQPQHF
TGTGCCAGCAGTCGAACGGGAGAGCCCAATCAGCCCCAGCATTTT
>TRBV9|.|TRBJ2-7|TRBD1|17
CASSYRPAGQGSDEQYF
TGTGCCAGCAGCTACAGACCGGCCGGACAGGGGTCCGACGAGCAGTACTTC
>TRBV6-4|.|TRBJ2-1|TRBD1|14
CASSITGGLNEQFF
TGTGCCAGCAGTATCACAGGGGGTCTGAATGAGCAGTTCTTC
>TRBV10-3|few|TRBJ2-1|TRBD2|20
CAISNTVGTSGRAPYNEQFF
TGTGCCATCAGTAATACCGTCGGGACTAGCGGGAGGGCCCCCTACAATGAGCAGTTCTTC
>TRBV7-3|.|TRBJ2-5|TRBD2|16
CASSPTALAGVETQYF
TGTGCCAGCAGCCCCACCGCTCTAGCGGGCGTGGAGACCCAGTACTTC
>TRBV5-4|medium-sized|TRBJ2-7|.|12
CASSLGRYEQYF
TGTGCCAGCAGCTTGGGCCGCTACGAGCAGTACTTC
>TRBV30|few|TRBJ2-1|TRBD2|15
CAWHRGQIAGEDRFF
TGTGCCTGGCATAGGGGGCAGATAGCGGGAGAGGATCGGTTCTTC
>TRBV7-2|.|TRBJ1-2|TRBD1|16
CASSLTGTGGGYGYTF
TGTGCCAGCAGCCTTACCGGGACAGGGGGAGGCTATGGCTACACCTTC
>TRBV4-1|.|TRBJ2-1|TRBD2|19
CASSHSLAGLFSSYNEQFF
TGCGCCAGCAGCCATAGTCTAGCGGGGCTGTTTAGCTCCTACAATGAGCAGTTCTTC
>TRBV15|few|TRBJ2-5|.|15
CATSPRTLNGETQYF
TGTGCCACCAGCCCAAGGACGTTAAACGGGGAGACCCAGTACTTC
>TRBV6-5|.|TRBJ2-7|.|12
CASSLIGYEQYF
TGTGCCAGCAGTTTGATAGGGTACGAGCAGTACTTC
>TRBV5-1|.|TRBJ1-1|.|15
CASSLATSMNTEAFF
TGCGCCAGCAGCTTGGCCACCAGCATGAACACTGAAGCTTTCTTT
>TRBV2|.|TRBJ2-7|.|14
CASSEYGASREQYF
TGTGCCAGCAGTGAATATGGGGCCAGCCGCGAGCAGTACTTC
>TRBV6-5|.|TRBJ2-4|.|16
CASSYTSPRSKNIQYF
TGTGCCAGCAGTTACACCTCCCCGAGGTCCAAAAACATTCAGTACTTC
>TRBV7-2|few|TRBJ1-3|.|16
CASSLVWGPARNTIYF
TGTGCCAGCAGCTTAGTTTGGGGGCCCGCCAGAAACACCATATATTTT
>TRBV27|.|TRBJ2-2|.|14
CASSSYRETGELFF
TGTGCCAGCAGTTCTTACAGGGAGACCGGGGAGCTGTTTTTT
>TRBV5-1|few|TRBJ2-1|TRBD1|15
CASSLATGGYNEQFF
TGCGCCAGCAGCTTGGCCACAGGGGGTTACAATGAGCAGTTCTTC
>TRBV2|few|TRBJ1-2|TRBD1|15
CASTPGGTGGWGYTF
TGTGCCAGCACCCCGGGGGGGACAGGGGGCTGGGGCTACACCTTC
>TRBV5-6|few|TRBJ2-4|.|19
CASSLFLRQGSLAKNIQYF
TGTGCCAGCAGCTTGTTTCTTAGGCAGGGGTCCTTAGCCAAAAACATTCAGTACTTC